The 8 T cell receptor beta chains below come from one sample, sequenced in a study of OX40 agonist ivuxolimab in advanced cancers. The table came from immunoSEQ multiplex PCR; TCRdb's copy has only in-frame clones and leaves some out. The table records about 13,000 clones, around 80% of them present only once. The sequencing here drew on CD4+ or CD8+ T cells sorted from blood, taken in a trial of the OX40 agonist ivuxolimab. The receptors originated from an adult with an advanced solid tumor such as melanoma, head and neck, liver or kidney cancer.

The chain couples TRBV5-6 to TRBJ2-3; D remains unclear. The length of the CDR3 is 13 residues. The V end lost 4 bases, the J end lost 3 bases, and 9 bases lay between the germline ends. The germline V gene encodes CDR1 SGHDT and CDR2 YYEEEE. The DNA of the CDR3 is TGTGCCAGCAGCGAGCCTCCTACAGATACGCAGTATTTT. It specifies CASSEPPTDTQYF.

This clone appeared once. The chain joins TRBV7-3 to TRBJ1-1, with D possibly matching TRBD1 (5 bases). Trimming removed 5 bases at V and 2 bases at J, with 12 bases between. CDR3 length: 14 amino acids. The germline CDR1 and CDR2 sequences are SGHTA and FQGTGA. CDR3 in DNA: TGTGCCAGCAGCGATCCTCGGACAAACACTGAAGCTTTCTTT. Its protein is CASSDPRTNTEAFF.

V usage is TRBV7-9 and J usage is TRBJ2-1; D not certain. The CDR3 runs to 12 residues. Trimming left V 3 bases short and J 8 bases short, with 8 bases between. In germline, CDR1 is SEHNR, CDR2 FQNEAQ (reference sequence). In DNA form, the CDR3 reads TGTGCCAGCAGCTTTAGGGTGGATGAGCAGTTCTTC. The encoded protein is CASSFRVDEQFF.

The chain combines TRBV6-5 with TRBJ1-1, with TRBD1 identical over 8 bases. J was trimmed by 3 bases and V by 10 bases; bases with no gene match: 10. This CDR3 region has 14 residues. CDR1 MNHEY and CDR2 SVGAGI come from the germline V gene. CDR3 coding DNA: TGTGCCACCAACTTCGGGACAGGCCACACTGAAGCTTTCTTT. It specifies CATNFGTGHTEAFF.

This sequence joins TRBV6-4 and TRBJ2-7; no reliable D call. This CDR3 is built from 13 residues. With 2 bases removed from V and 6 bases from J, the gap between germline ends came to 11 bases. Germline CDR1 is MRHNA and CDR2 is SNTAGT. The CDR3 sequence: CASSDVVGSEQYF. The CDR3 nucleotides are TGTGCCAGCAGTGACGTTGTAGGGTCCGAGCAGTACTTC.

The chain recombines TRBV16 with TRBJ1-1; D is undetermined. CDR1 and CDR2 from the germline V gene are KGHSY and FQNENV. V lost 2 bases and J lost 8, with 9 bases in between. The CDR3 extends over 12 amino acids. The chain's CDR3 is CASSQGSREAFF. The CDR3 DNA sequence: TGTGCCAGCAGCCAAGGGTCGCGGGAAGCTTTCTTT.

The chain combines TRBV28 with TRBJ2-7, with D perhaps TRBD1 (5 bases). Trimming removed 4 bases from V and 1 base from J, with 8 bases in between. The CDR3 length is 13 residues. Germline V gives CDR1 MDHEN, CDR2 SYDVKM. Here the CDR3 reads CASSWTPSYEQYF. CDR3 nucleotide sequence: TGTGCCAGCAGTTGGACACCTTCCTACGAGCAGTACTTC.

This clone is medium-sized (0.01 to 0.1%). The CDR3 ends on some other residue instead of the conserved phenylalanine or tryptophan, so this is likely a read error. It is unclear where the CDR3 begins or ends on the DNA, so no DNA is shown, and the CDR3 is as TCRdb lists it. The chain combines TRBV7-9 with TRBJ1-5. The CDR3 length equals 10 residues, ends included. Germline V CDR1 and CDR2: SEHNR, FQNEAQ (reference sequence). The CDR3 sequence is CASSLTEALK.